Listed below are T cell receptor beta chains from one sample, sequenced in a study of blood T cell repertoires in COVID-19. The assay was immunoSEQ multiplex PCR, and TCRdb's table has in-frame clones only and misses some. The repertoire holds 200,000 to 300,000 clones, with approximately 87% as singletons. The sample consisted of peripheral blood. The receptors come from a woman between 40 and 55 years old who had recovered from COVID-19. Each CDR3 is given with its conserved first and last residue. D genes are given only for firm matches. For some rows the clone size is stated as once, few or many, or as a class when expanded; others skip it.

v_gene: TRBV4-3; j_gene: TRBJ2-5; d_gene: TRBD1; abundance: -; len: 16; CDR3aa: CASSQDRGRGLETQYF; CDR3nt: TGCGCCAGCAGCCAAGATCGGGGAAGGGGGCTAGAGACCCAGTACTTC
v_gene: TRBV5-4; j_gene: TRBJ2-2; d_gene: TRBD1; abundance: -; len: 15; CDR3aa: CASSTKQGFTGELFF; CDR3nt: TGTGCCAGCAGCACAAAACAGGGGTTCACCGGGGAGCTGTTTTTT
v_gene: TRBV9; j_gene: TRBJ2-1; d_gene: -; abundance: -; len: 19; CDR3aa: CASSDGGGSLRPTYNEQFF; CDR3nt: TGTGCCAGCAGCGACGGAGGGGGCTCCCTACGCCCCACCTACAATGAGCAGTTCTTC
v_gene: TRBV2; j_gene: TRBJ1-2; d_gene: TRBD1; abundance: -; len: 14; CDR3aa: CASSRDRLNYGYTF; CDR3nt: TGTGCCAGCAGCCGGGACAGGCTTAACTATGGCTACACCTTC
v_gene: TRBV7-2; j_gene: TRBJ1-2; d_gene: TRBD1; abundance: -; len: 15; CDR3aa: CASSLYRGQNYGYTF; CDR3nt: TGTGCCAGCAGCTTATATAGGGGACAGAACTATGGCTACACCTTC
v_gene: TRBV12-5; j_gene: TRBJ1-2; d_gene: -; abundance: once; len: 13; CDR3aa: CASGLANRDGYTF; CDR3nt: TGTGCTAGTGGTTTGGCAAACAGGGACGGCTACACCTTC
v_gene: TRBV5-1; j_gene: TRBJ2-1; d_gene: -; abundance: -; len: 17; CDR3aa: CASSLEARHLTYNEQFF; CDR3nt: TGCGCCAGCAGCTTGGAGGCCAGACATTTAACCTACAATGAGCAGTTCTTC
v_gene: TRBV3-1/TRBV3-2; j_gene: TRBJ1-1; d_gene: -; abundance: -; len: 14; CDR3aa: CASSALGGSTEAFF; CDR3nt: TGTGCCAGCAGCGCTCTCGGGGGGAGCACTGAAGCTTTCTTT
v_gene: TRBV4-2; j_gene: TRBJ2-2; d_gene: TRBD1; abundance: -; len: 15; CDR3aa: CASSQGTGVTGELFF; CDR3nt: TGTGCCAGCAGCCAAGGGACAGGGGTAACAGGGGAGCTGTTTTTT
v_gene: TRBV9; j_gene: TRBJ2-2; d_gene: TRBD1; abundance: -; len: 14; CDR3aa: CASSVHRGPGELFF; CDR3nt: TGTGCCAGCAGCGTGCACAGGGGTCCCGGGGAGCTGTTTTTT
v_gene: TRBV19; j_gene: TRBJ1-5; d_gene: -; abundance: -; len: 13; CDR3aa: CASSTGNYQPQHF; CDR3nt: TGTGCCAGTAGTACCGGTAACTATCAGCCCCAGCATTTT
v_gene: TRBV6-5; j_gene: TRBJ2-3; d_gene: TRBD2; abundance: -; len: 15; CDR3aa: CASRTSGAFTDTQYF; CDR3nt: TGTGCCAGCAGGACCAGCGGGGCCTTCACAGATACGCAGTATTTT
v_gene: TRBV7-3; j_gene: TRBJ2-5; d_gene: -; abundance: -; len: 16; CDR3aa: CASSLNSATVQETQYF; CDR3nt: TGTGCCAGCAGCTTAAATTCCGCGACAGTCCAAGAGACCCAGTACTTC
v_gene: TRBV19; j_gene: TRBJ1-6; d_gene: TRBD1; abundance: -; len: 17; CDR3aa: CASSSLSGTAYNSPLHF; CDR3nt: TGTGCCAGTAGTTCCCTATCCGGGACAGCCTATAATTCACCCCTCCACTTT
v_gene: TRBV9; j_gene: TRBJ1-1; d_gene: -; abundance: -; len: 15; CDR3aa: CASSVGEGTNTEAFF; CDR3nt: TGTGCCAGCAGCGTAGGCGAGGGGACTAACACTGAAGCTTTCTTT
v_gene: TRBV5-4; j_gene: TRBJ2-3; d_gene: -; abundance: -; len: 15; CDR3aa: CASSPAVSAGDTQYF; CDR3nt: TGTGCCAGCAGCCCGGCGGTTAGCGCAGGAGATACGCAGTATTTT
v_gene: TRBV18; j_gene: TRBJ1-5; d_gene: -; abundance: -; len: 14; CDR3aa: CASSKQGSNQPQHF; CDR3nt: TGTGCCAGCTCTAAGCAGGGGAGCAATCAGCCCCAGCATTTT
v_gene: TRBV7-8; j_gene: TRBJ2-1; d_gene: -; abundance: -; len: 15; CDR3aa: CANSILNTGLNEQFF; CDR3nt: TGTGCCAACAGCATCTTAAACACAGGGCTCAATGAGCAGTTCTTC
v_gene: TRBV15; j_gene: TRBJ1-1; d_gene: TRBD1; abundance: -; len: 16; CDR3aa: CATSTRDRGRDTEAFF; CDR3nt: TGTGCCACCAGCACACGGGACAGGGGGAGGGACACTGAAGCTTTCTTT
v_gene: TRBV2; j_gene: TRBJ2-1; d_gene: -; abundance: -; len: 14; CDR3aa: CASRVNFVLGEQFF; CDR3nt: TGTGCCAGCAGGGTAAATTTCGTACTAGGTGAGCAGTTCTTC
v_gene: TRBV13; j_gene: TRBJ1-1; d_gene: TRBD1; abundance: -; len: 16; CDR3aa: CASSFGGQGVRTEAFF; CDR3nt: TGTGCCAGCAGCTTTGGGGGGCAGGGGGTAAGGACTGAAGCTTTCTTT
v_gene: TRBV6-2/TRBV6-3; j_gene: TRBJ1-3; d_gene: -; abundance: -; len: 16; CDR3aa: CASSYSKRGSGNTIYF; CDR3nt: TGTGCCAGCAGTTACTCGAAAAGGGGCTCTGGAAACACCATATATTTT
v_gene: TRBV29-1; j_gene: TRBJ2-3; d_gene: TRBD1; abundance: -; len: 14; CDR3aa: CSVDLDRGADTQYF; CDR3nt: TGCAGCGTTGACCTGGACAGGGGCGCTGATACGCAGTATTTT
v_gene: TRBV10-3; j_gene: TRBJ2-7; d_gene: -; abundance: -; len: 15; CDR3aa: CAISESTGSSYEQYF; CDR3nt: TGTGCCATCAGTGAGTCGACCGGGAGTTCCTACGAGCAGTACTTC
v_gene: TRBV29-1; j_gene: TRBJ1-1; d_gene: TRBD1; abundance: -; len: 13; CDR3aa: CSVQQQGPTEAFF; CDR3nt: TGCAGCGTTCAACAACAGGGGCCCACTGAAGCTTTCTTT
v_gene: TRBV18; j_gene: TRBJ1-2; d_gene: TRBD1; abundance: once; len: 19; CDR3aa: CASSPTPGTGFGAYYGYTF; CDR3nt: TGTGCCAGCTCACCGACCCCCGGGACAGGGTTCGGGGCTTACTATGGCTACACCTTC
v_gene: TRBV2; j_gene: TRBJ2-1; d_gene: TRBD1; abundance: -; len: 13; CDR3aa: CASSLTGVDEQFF; CDR3nt: TGTGCCAGCAGTTTGACAGGGGTCGATGAGCAGTTCTTC
v_gene: TRBV25-1; j_gene: TRBJ2-5; d_gene: TRBD2; abundance: -; len: 14; CDR3aa: CASSVSSGVETQYF; CDR3nt: TGTGCCAGCAGTGTTTCTAGCGGGGTTGAGACCCAGTACTTC